This T cell receptor beta chain appears in the sequencing data of a study of shared clonotypes between healthy human individuals. V was pared by 7 bases and J by 5 bases, with 13 bases of the junction left unmatched. Germline CDR1 reads SNHLY; CDR2 reads FYNNEI. The CDR3 runs 16 residues. The assay was immunoSEQ multiplex PCR, and TCRdb's table has in-frame clones only and misses some. Among millions of clones listed, about 95% were seen once. The sequence was collected from a man younger than 35 in good health. The source material was naive CD4+ T cells sorted from blood. Subset given: CD45RA+ positively selected. The V call is TRBV2, the J call TRBJ2-5; 10 bases map to TRBD2. The CDR3 spells CASIRSWLAGVETQYF. In DNA form, the CDR3 reads TGTGCCAGCATCCGGTCCTGGCTAGCGGGAGTGGAGACCCAGTACTTC. Variable domain in full (rest from reference TRBV2 and TRBJ2-5): EPEVTQTPSHQVTQMGQEVILRCVPISNHLYFYWYRQILGQKVEFLVSFYNNEISEKSEIFDDQFSVERPDGSNFTLKIRSTKLEDSAMYFCASIRSWLAGVETQYFGPGTRLLVL.